These T cell receptor beta chains were read from a single sample in a study of cytomegalovirus exposure and HLA in healthy donors. Using immunoSEQ multiplex PCR, the repertoire was profiled, and TCRdb retains in-frame clones only, with some absent. The listing contains about 75,000 clones. Material for sequencing was PBMCs. Source of these receptors: a man aged 35 to 55 in good health and CMV-seronegative. The CDR3 runs from the conserved cysteine through the conserved F or W. The D gene is left open where the match is weak.

TRBJ1-1	.	TRBV7-9	TGTGCCAGCAACCCGGGGAGTCAAGCTTTCTTT	CASNPGSQAFF
TRBJ2-1	.	TRBV10-3	TGTGCCATCAGTAGGACCGGGACTCCTTCCTACAATGAGCAGTTCTTC	CAISRTGTPSYNEQFF
TRBJ2-2	.	TRBV18	TGTGCCAGCTCATTAACAGGGAGACGGGACACCGGGGAGCTGTTTTTT	CASSLTGRRDTGELFF
TRBJ2-7	.	TRBV5-6	TGTGCCAGCAGCATAGACAGGATCTACGAGCAGTACTTC	CASSIDRIYEQYF
TRBJ1-5	TRBD1	TRBV6-6	TGTGCCAGCAGTATGACAGGGGGAGGCCAGCCCCAGCATTTT	CASSMTGGGQPQHF
TRBJ2-7	TRBD1	TRBV6-5	TGTGCCAGCGCAGGATTGATACAGGGGGCTTTCGAGCAGTACTTC	CASAGLIQGAFEQYF
TRBJ2-7	TRBD1	TRBV5-6	TGTGCCAGCAGCTTCCCGGGACAGGCCTACGAGCAGTACTTC	CASSFPGQAYEQYF
TRBJ1-3	.	TRBV19	TGTGCCAGTACGAGGCCGTTAGGAAGCGGAAACACCATATATTTT	CASTRPLGSGNTIYF
TRBJ1-1	.	TRBV7-6	TGTGCCAGCAGCTTAACAGGGCCCACTGAAGCTTTCTTT	CASSLTGPTEAFF
TRBJ2-3	.	TRBV13	TGTGCCAGCAGCTTATGGAGGGAGATCACAGATACGCAGTATTTT	CASSLWREITDTQYF
TRBJ2-5	TRBD2	TRBV19	TGTGCCTCAGGACTCGGGGGGGCGGGAGAGACCCAGTACTTC	CASGLGGAGETQYF
TRBJ1-6	TRBD1	TRBV4-2	TGTGCCAGCAGCCAAGATGGCCTACAGGGGATAGGGAATTCACCCCTCCACTTT	CASSQDGLQGIGNSPLHF
TRBJ2-1	TRBD2	TRBV7-3	TGTGCCAGCAGCTATGGGACTAGCGGATACAATGAGCAGTTCTTC	CASSYGTSGYNEQFF
TRBJ1-2	.	TRBV30	TGTGCCTGGAGCGGTGGAGGGACCCACTATGGCTACACCTTC	CAWSGGGTHYGYTF
TRBJ2-7	.	TRBV9	TGTGCCGGCAGCGTAGGGCCGGGGGGCCTCGCCTACGAGCAGTACTTC	CAGSVGPGGLAYEQYF
TRBJ1-3	.	TRBV10-3	TGTGCCATCAGAAACGGACAGTCCTCTGGAAACACCATATATTTT	CAIRNGQSSGNTIYF
TRBJ1-5	.	TRBV19	TGTGCCAGTAGTATAGTGGCAGATCAGCCCCAGCATTTT	CASSIVADQPQHF
TRBJ2-7	TRBD2	TRBV5-1	TGCGCCAGCAGCTTGGTGTCGACTAGCGGGGGGAGACGTAGTGAGCAGTACTTC	CASSLVSTSGGRRSEQYF
TRBJ1-4	.	TRBV2	TGTGCCAGCAGGCTACGACTTAATGAAAAACTGTTTTTT	CASRLRLNEKLFF
TRBJ1-5	.	TRBV6-1	TGTGCCAGCAGTGAATTCCACACGGGAACAGGGAGAAGTAGGGGTCAGCCCCAGCATTTT	CASSEFHTGTGRSRGQPQHF
TRBJ2-2	TRBD1	TRBV19	TGTGCCAGTATAAAGGCCGGGACAGGGAACACCGGGGAGCTGTTTTTT	CASIKAGTGNTGELFF
TRBJ2-3	.	TRBV10-3	TGTGCCATCAGTGAGCCCAAGCTAGGCACAGATACGCAGTATTTT	CAISEPKLGTDTQYF
TRBJ1-1	.	TRBV28	TGTGCCAGCAGTTTAATAGAACCCCCTCGTGAAGCTTTCTTT	CASSLIEPPREAFF
TRBJ2-3	.	TRBV28	TGTGCCAGCACAACAGGGACAGATACGCAGTATTTT	CASTTGTDTQYF
TRBJ2-7	TRBD1	TRBV7-2	TGTGCCAGCAGCTTAATAGGACAGGGTTCCGCCTACGAGCAGTACTTC	CASSLIGQGSAYEQYF
TRBJ1-1	TRBD1	TRBV18	TGTGCCAGCTCTTTCCGACAGGGGGCGGGGGACACTGAAGCTTTCTTT	CASSFRQGAGDTEAFF
TRBJ1-1	TRBD1	TRBV4-2	TGTGCCAGCAGCCAGGATGGACAGGGTAGCACTGAAGCTTTCTTT	CASSQDGQGSTEAFF
TRBJ2-1	.	TRBV19	TGTGCCAGTAGTATAGATCGCGGCGGGGGCCCGTACAATGAGCAGTTCTTC	CASSIDRGGGPYNEQFF
TRBJ2-5	.	TRBV5-1	TGCGCCAGCAGCTTGGATTCCAGGGTAGGAGAGACCCAGTACTTC	CASSLDSRVGETQYF
TRBJ2-5	.	TRBV19	TGTGCCAGTAGTACCTCTGGGGGGGGGCAGGAGACCCAGTACTTC	CASSTSGGGQETQYF
TRBJ1-1	.	TRBV13	TGTGCCAGCAGCTTAGAAGACAGGTTCACTGAAGCTTTCTTT	CASSLEDRFTEAFF
TRBJ2-1	TRBD2	TRBV6-4	TGTGCCAGCAGTGAAGCGGGGGGCTCCTACAATGAGCAGTTCTTC	CASSEAGGSYNEQFF
TRBJ2-7	.	TRBV6-6	TGTGCCAGCAGTCCCCAGGGATTAGGGCGGCGGGGCGAGCAGTACTTC	CASSPQGLGRRGEQYF